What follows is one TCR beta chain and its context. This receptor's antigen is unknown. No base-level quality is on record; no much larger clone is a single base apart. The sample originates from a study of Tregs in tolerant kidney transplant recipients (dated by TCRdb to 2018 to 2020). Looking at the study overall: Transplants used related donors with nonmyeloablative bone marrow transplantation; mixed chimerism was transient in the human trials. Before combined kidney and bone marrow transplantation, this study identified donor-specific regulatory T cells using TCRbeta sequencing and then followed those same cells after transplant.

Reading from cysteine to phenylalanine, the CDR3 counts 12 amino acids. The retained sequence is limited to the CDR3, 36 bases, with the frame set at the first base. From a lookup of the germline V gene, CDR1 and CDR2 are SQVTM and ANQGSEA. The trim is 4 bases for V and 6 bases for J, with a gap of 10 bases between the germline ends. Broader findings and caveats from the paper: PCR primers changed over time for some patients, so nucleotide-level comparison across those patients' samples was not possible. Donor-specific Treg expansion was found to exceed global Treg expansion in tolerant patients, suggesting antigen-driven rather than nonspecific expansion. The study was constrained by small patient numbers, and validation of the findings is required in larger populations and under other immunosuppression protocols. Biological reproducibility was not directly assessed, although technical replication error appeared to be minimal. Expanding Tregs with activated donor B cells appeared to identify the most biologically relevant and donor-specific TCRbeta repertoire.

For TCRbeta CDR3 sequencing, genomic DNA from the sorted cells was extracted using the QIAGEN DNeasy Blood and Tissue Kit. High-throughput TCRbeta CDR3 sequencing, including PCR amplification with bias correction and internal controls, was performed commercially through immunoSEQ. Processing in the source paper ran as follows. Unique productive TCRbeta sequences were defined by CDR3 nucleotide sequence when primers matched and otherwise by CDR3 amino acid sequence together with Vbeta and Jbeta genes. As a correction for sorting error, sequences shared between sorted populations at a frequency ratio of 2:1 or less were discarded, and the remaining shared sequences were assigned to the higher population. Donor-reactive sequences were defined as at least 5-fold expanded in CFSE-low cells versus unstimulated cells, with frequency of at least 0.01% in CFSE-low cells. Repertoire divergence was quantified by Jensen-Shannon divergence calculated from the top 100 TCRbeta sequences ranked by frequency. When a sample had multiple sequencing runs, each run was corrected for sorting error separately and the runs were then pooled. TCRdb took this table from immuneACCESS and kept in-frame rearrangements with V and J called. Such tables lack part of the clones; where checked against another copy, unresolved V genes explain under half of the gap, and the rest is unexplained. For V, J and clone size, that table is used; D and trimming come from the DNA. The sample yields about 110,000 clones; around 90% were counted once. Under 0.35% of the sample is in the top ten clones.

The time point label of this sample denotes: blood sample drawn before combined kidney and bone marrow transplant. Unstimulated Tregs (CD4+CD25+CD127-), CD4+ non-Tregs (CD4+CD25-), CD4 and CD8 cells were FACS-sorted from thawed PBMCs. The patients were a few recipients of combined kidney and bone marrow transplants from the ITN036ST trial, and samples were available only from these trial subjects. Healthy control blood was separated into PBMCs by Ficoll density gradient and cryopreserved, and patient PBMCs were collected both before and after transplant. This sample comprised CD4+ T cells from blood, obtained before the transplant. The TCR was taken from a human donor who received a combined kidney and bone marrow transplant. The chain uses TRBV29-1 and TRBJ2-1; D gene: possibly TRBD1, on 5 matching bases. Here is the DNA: TGCAGCGTTGGCAGGGTGGGCAATGAGCAGTTCTTC. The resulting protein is CSVGRVGNEQFF.